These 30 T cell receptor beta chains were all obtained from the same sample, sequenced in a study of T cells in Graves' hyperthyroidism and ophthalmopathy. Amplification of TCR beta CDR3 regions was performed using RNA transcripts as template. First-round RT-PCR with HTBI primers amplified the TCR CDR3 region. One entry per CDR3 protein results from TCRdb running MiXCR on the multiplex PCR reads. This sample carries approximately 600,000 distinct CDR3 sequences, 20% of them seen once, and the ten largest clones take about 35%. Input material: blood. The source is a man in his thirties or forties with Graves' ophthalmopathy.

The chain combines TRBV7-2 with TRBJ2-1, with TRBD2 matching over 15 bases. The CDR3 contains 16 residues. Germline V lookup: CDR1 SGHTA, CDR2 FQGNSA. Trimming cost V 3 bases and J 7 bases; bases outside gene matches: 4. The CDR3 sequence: CASSLGTSGRINEQFF. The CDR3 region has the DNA TGTGCCAGCAGCTTGGGGACTAGCGGGAGGATTAATGAGCAGTTCTTC.

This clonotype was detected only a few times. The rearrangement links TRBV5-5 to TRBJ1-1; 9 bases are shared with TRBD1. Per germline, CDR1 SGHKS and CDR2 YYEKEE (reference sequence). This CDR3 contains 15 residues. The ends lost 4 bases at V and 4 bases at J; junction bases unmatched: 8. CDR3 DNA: TGTGCCAGCAGCCCGCGACAGGGGGTAGGCACTGAAGCTTTCTTT. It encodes CASSPRQGVGTEAFF.

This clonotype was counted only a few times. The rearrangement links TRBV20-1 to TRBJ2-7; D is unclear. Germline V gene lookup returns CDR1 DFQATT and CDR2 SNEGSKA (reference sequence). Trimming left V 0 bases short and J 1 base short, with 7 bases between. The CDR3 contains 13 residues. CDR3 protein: CSARDIDSYEQYF. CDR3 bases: TGCAGTGCTAGAGACATAGATTCCTACGAGCAGTACTTC.

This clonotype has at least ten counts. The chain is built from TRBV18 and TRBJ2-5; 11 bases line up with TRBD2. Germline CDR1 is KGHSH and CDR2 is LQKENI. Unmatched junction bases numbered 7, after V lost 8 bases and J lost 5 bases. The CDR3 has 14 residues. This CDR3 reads CASSPLAGEETQYF. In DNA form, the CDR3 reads TGTGCCAGCAGCCCACTAGCGGGAGAGGAGACCCAGTACTTC.

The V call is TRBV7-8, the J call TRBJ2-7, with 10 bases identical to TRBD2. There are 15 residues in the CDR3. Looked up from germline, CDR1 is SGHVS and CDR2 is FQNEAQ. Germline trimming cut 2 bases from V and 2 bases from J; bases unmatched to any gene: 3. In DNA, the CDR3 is TGTGCCAGCAGCTTAAAAGCGGGAGGGCCCTACGAGCAGTACTTC. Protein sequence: CASSLKAGGPYEQYF.

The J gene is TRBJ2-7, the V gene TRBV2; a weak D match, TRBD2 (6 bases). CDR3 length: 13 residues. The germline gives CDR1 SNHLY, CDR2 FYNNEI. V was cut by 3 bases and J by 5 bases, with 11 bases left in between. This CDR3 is CASSEGLPDEQYF. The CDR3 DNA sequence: TGTGCCAGCAGTGAGGGACTTCCAGACGAGCAGTACTTC.

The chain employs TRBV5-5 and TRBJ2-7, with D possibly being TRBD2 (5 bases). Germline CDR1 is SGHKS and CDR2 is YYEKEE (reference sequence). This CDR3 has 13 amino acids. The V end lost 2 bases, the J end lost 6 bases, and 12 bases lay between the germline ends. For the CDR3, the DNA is TGTGCCAGCAGCTTCTCGGACTTCGGCGAGCAGTACTTC. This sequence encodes CASSFSDFGEQYF.

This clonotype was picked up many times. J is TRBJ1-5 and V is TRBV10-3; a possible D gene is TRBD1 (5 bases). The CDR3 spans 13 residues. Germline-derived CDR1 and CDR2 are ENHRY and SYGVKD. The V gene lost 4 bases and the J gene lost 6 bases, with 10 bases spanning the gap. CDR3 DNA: TGTGCCATCAGTGCGGGGGGGGGTCAGCCCCAGCATTTT. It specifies CAISAGGGQPQHF.

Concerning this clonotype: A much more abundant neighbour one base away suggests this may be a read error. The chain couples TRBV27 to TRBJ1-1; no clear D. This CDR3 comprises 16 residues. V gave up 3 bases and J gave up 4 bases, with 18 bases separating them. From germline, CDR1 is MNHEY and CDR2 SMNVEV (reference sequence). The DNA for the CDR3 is TGTGCCAGCAGTTTCAGACGGTCTCAAAGAGGCACTGAAGCTTTCTTT. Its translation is CASSFRRSQRGTEAFF.

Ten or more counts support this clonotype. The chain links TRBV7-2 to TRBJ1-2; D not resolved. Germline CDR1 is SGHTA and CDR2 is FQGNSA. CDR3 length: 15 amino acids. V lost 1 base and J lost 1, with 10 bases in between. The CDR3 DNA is TGTGCCAGCAGCTTAGTTGGCAGACTTAACTATGGCTACACCTTC. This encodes CASSLVGRLNYGYTF. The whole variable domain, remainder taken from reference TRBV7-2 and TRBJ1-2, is GAGVSQSPSNKVTEKGKDVELRCDPISGHTALYWYRQSLGQGLEFLIYFQGNSAPDKSGLPSDRFSAERTGGSVSTLTIQRTQQEDSAVYLCASSLVGRLNYGYTFGSGTRLTVV.

The CDR3 DNA reads TGTGCCAGCCAACCGGGACTAGCGGTCTACGAGCAGTACTTC. This encodes CASQPGLAVYEQYF. This sequence joins TRBV6-2 or TRBV6-3 and TRBJ2-7; 11 bases agree with TRBD2. Germline assignment: CDR1 MNHEY and CDR2 SVGEGT. Trimming at V came to 8 bases and at J to 3 bases, leaving 6 bases not matched to a gene. The CDR3 spans 14 residues.

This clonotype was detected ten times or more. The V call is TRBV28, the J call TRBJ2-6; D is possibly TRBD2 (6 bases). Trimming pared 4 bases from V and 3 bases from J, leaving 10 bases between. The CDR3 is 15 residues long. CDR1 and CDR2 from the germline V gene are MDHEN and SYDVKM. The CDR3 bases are TGTGCCAGCAGTTGGAGGGTGTTTGGGGCCAACGTCCTGACTTTC. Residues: CASSWRVFGANVLTF.

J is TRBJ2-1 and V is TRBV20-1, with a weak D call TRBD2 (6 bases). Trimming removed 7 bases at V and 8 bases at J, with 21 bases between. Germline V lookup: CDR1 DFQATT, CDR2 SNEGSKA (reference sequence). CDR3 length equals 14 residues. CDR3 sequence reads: CSVEDDAGRDEQFF. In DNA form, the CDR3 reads TGCAGTGTGGAGGACGATGCGGGGCGGGATGAGCAGTTCTTC.

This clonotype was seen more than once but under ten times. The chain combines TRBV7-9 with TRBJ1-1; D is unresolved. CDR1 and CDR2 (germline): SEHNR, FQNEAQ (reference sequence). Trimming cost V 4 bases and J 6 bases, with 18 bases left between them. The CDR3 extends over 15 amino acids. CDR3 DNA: TGTGCCAGCAGCTCCATCGCCAAGGGAGTTTCTGAAGCTTTCTTT. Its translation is CASSSIAKGVSEAFF.

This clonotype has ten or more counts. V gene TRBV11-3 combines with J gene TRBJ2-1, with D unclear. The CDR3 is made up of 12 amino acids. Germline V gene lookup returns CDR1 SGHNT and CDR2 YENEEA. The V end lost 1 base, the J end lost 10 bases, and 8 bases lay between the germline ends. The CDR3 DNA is TGTGCCAGCAGCTTAGGCGTAAGCGAGCAGTTCTTC. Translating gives CASSLGVSEQFF.

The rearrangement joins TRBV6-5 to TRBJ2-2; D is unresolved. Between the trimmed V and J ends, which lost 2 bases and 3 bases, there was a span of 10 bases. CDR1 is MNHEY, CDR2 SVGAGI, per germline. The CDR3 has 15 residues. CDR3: CASSYDGRYTGELFF. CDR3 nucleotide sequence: TGTGCCAGCAGTTACGACGGCAGATACACCGGGGAGCTGTTTTTT.

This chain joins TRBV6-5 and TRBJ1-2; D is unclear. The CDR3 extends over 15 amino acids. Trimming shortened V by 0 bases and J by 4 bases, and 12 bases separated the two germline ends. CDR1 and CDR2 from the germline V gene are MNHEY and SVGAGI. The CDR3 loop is CASSYSPEAGYGYTF. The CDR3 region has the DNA TGTGCCAGCAGTTACTCCCCAGAGGCGGGCTATGGCTACACCTTC.

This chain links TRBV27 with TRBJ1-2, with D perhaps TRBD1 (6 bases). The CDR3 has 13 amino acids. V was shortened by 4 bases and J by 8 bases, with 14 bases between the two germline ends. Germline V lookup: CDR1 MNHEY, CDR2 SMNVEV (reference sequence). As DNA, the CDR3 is TGTGCCAGCAGTTCGCACAGGGCGCAGGGCTACACCTTC. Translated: CASSSHRAQGYTF.

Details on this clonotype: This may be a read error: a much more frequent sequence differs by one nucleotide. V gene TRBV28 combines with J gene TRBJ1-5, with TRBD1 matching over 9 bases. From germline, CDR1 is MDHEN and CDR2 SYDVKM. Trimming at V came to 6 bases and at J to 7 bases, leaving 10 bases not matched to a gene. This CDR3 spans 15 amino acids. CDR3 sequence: CASRTGTGSKQPQHF. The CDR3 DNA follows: TGTGCCAGCAGGACCGGGACAGGGTCCAAACAGCCCCAGCATTTT. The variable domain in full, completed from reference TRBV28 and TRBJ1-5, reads DVKVTQSSRYLVKRTGEKVFLECVQDMDHENMFWYRQDPGLGLRLIYFSYDVKMKEKGDIPEGYSVSREKKERFSLILESASTNQTSMYLCASRTGTGSKQPQHFGDGTRLSIL.

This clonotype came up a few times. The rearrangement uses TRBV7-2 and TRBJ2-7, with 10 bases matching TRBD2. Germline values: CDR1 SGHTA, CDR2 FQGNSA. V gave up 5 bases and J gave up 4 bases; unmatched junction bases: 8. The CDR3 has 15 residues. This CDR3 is CASSRRTSGAYEQYF. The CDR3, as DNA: TGTGCCAGCAGCCGGCGGACTAGCGGAGCTTACGAGCAGTACTTC. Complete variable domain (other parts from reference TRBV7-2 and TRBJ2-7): GAGVSQSPSNKVTEKGKDVELRCDPISGHTALYWYRQSLGQGLEFLIYFQGNSAPDKSGLPSDRFSAERTGGSVSTLTIQRTQQEDSAVYLCASSRRTSGAYEQYFGPGTRLTVT.

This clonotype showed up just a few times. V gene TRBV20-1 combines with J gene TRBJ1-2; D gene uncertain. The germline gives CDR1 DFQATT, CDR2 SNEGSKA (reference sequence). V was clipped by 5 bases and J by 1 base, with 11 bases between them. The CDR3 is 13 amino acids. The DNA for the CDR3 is TGCAGTGCTGTTTTCGGCAATAACTATGGCTACACCTTC. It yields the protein CSAVFGNNYGYTF.

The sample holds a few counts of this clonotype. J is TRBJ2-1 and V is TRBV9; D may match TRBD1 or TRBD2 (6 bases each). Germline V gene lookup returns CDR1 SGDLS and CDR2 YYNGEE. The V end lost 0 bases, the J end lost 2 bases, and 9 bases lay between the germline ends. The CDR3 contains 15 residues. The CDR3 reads CASSVEGGPYNEQFF. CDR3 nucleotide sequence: TGTGCCAGCAGCGTAGAGGGGGGACCCTACAATGAGCAGTTCTTC.

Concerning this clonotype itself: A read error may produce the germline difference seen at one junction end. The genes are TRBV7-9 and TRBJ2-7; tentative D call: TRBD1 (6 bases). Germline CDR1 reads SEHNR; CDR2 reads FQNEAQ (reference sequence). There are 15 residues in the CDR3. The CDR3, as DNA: TGCGCCAGCAGCCACTCCCGGGACACACCCTACGAGCAGTACTTC. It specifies CASSHSRDTPYEQYF. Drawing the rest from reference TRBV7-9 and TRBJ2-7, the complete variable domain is DTGVSQNPRHKITKRGQNVTFRCDPISEHNRLYWYRQTLGQGPEFLTYFQNEAQLEKSRLLSDRFSAERPKGSFSTLEIQRTEQGDSAMYLCASSHSRDTPYEQYFGPGTRLTVT.

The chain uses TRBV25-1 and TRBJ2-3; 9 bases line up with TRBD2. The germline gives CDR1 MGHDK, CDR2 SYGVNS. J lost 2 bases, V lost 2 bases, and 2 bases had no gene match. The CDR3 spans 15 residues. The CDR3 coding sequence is TGTGCCAGCAGTGAACTAGCGGGGAACACAGATACGCAGTATTTT. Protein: CASSELAGNTDTQYF. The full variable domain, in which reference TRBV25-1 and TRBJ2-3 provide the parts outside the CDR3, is EADIYQTPRYLVIGTGKKITLECSQTMGHDKMYWYQQDPGMELHLIHYSYGVNSTEKGDLSSESTVSRIRTEHFPLTLESARPSHTSQYLCASSELAGNTDTQYFGPGTRLTVL.

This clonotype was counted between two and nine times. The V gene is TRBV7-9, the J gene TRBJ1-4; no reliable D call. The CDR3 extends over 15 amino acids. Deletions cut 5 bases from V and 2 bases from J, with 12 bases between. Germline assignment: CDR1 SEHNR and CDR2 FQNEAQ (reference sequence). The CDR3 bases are TGTGCCAGCAGCCTTCGCACGGGCACTAATGAAAAACTGTTTTTT. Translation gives CASSLRTGTNEKLFF.

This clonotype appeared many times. This CDR3 reads CASSLVYSRLTLYNEQFF. The DNA of the CDR3 is TGTGCCAGCAGTTTAGTTTACTCTCGACTAACTTTATACAATGAGCAGTTCTTC. The chain carries TRBV28 and TRBJ2-1, with a possible D match to TRBD2 (5 bases). Trimming shortened V by 2 bases and J by 4 bases, and 21 bases separated the two germline ends. The CDR3 is made up of 18 amino acids. Germline-derived CDR1 and CDR2 are MDHEN and SYDVKM. Filled out from reference TRBV28 and TRBJ2-1, the complete variable domain reads DVKVTQSSRYLVKRTGEKVFLECVQDMDHENMFWYRQDPGLGLRLIYFSYDVKMKEKGDIPEGYSVSREKKERFSLILESASTNQTSMYLCASSLVYSRLTLYNEQFFGPGTRLTVL.

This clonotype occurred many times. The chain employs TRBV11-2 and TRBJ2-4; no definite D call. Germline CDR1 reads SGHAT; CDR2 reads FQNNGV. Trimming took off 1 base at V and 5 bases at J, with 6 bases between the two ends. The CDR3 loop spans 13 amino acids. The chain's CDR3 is CASSLGVQNIQYF. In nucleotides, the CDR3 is TGTGCCAGCAGCTTAGGCGTACAAAACATTCAGTACTTC.

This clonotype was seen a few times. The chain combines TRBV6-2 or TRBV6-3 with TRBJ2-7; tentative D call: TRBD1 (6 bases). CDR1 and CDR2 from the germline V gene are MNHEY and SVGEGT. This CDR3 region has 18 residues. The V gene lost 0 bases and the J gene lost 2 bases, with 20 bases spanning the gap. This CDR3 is CASSYSITQGTNTYEQYF. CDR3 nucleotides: TGTGCCAGCAGTTACTCGATAACACAGGGCACGAACACCTACGAGCAGTACTTC.

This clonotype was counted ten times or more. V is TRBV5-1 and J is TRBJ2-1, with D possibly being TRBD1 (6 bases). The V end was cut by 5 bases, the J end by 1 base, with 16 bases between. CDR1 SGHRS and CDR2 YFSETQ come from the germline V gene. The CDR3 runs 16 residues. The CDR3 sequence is CASSLAGTLSYNEQFF. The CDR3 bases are TGCGCCAGCAGTCTAGCCGGGACATTATCCTACAATGAGCAGTTCTTC.

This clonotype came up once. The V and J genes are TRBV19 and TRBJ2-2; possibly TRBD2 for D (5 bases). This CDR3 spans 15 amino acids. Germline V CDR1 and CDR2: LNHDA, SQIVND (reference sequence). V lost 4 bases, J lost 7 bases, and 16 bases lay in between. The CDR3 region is CASSTAGEWFGELFF. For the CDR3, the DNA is TGTGCCAGTAGTACCGCCGGGGAGTGGTTCGGGGAGCTGTTTTTT. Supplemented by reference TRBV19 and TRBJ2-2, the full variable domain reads DGGITQSPKYLFRKEGQNVTLSCEQNLNHDAMYWYRQDPGQGLRLIYYSQIVNDFQKGDIAEGYSVSREKKESFPLTVTSAQKNPTAFYLCASSTAGEWFGELFFGEGSRLTVL.